A few counts support the clone carrying this T cell receptor beta chain. Its antigen is still unknown. The data were obtained in a study of PD-1 blockade in classical Hodgkin lymphoma. Time point: newly diagnosed, previously untreated cHL patient sample. Untreated, newly diagnosed classical Hodgkin lymphoma PBMCs were comparators. V was shortened by 7 bases and J by 2 bases, with 13 bases between the two germline ends. CDR1 is SNHLY, CDR2 FYNNEI, per germline. The CDR3 contains 14 residues. Study-level results: Still unresolved is the cause of the repertoire differences, which may be disease activity or prior therapy. A reduction in baseline TCR diversity was reportedly seen in newly diagnosed patients relative to healthy donors.

Measured with immunoSEQ multiplex PCR; TCRdb has only the in-frame clones, and not every one. The table records 45,000 or so clones, approximately 91% of them present only once. The sequencing input was peripheral blood mononuclear cells (PBMCs). V usage is TRBV2 and J usage is TRBJ2-3; no definite D call. This TCR derives from a human donor with classical Hodgkin lymphoma. CDR3 residues: CASTPQPSTDTQYF. Written as DNA, the CDR3 is TGTGCCAGCACCCCCCAGCCTTCCACAGATACGCAGTATTTT.